This T cell receptor beta chain appears in the sequencing data of a study of Graves' ophthalmopathy and Graves' hyperthyroidism. This clonotype showed up many times. The germline V gene encodes CDR1 SEHNR and CDR2 FQNEAQ (reference sequence). This CDR3 is built from 13 residues. Trimming shortened V by 8 bases and J by 2 bases, and 12 bases separated the two germline ends. As the template, RNA transcripts were used to amplify TCR beta CDR3 regions. Amplification began with first-round RT-PCR using HTBI primers, then second-round multiplex PCR was performed. TCRdb re-derived calls from the multiplex PCR reads in MiXCR, one entry per CDR3 protein. The table lists 660,000 or so distinct CDR3 sequences, about two fifths of them singletons, with about 3.3% in the top ten.

V usage is TRBV7-9 and J usage is TRBJ1-2, with D perhaps matching TRBD1 (5 bases). The sequencing sample was made of peripheral blood. This receptor was obtained from an adult man with Graves' ophthalmopathy. In nucleotides, the CDR3 is TGTGCCAGCCTCGGGGCGGAAAACTATGGCTACACCTTC. This translates into CASLGAENYGYTF.